A single sample gave rise to the 16 T cell receptor beta chains below, sequenced in a study of cytomegalovirus exposure and HLA in healthy donors. Both 60 Vbeta primers and 13 Jbeta primers went into the PCR. The repertoire was sequenced with immunoSEQ multiplex PCR; TCRdb's copy has only in-frame clones and lacks some. The sample gives 120,000 to 150,000 clones, approximately 71% of which show up once; 4% to 6% is in the top ten. The sample comprised PBMCs. The receptors come from a woman aged 50 to 60 in good health and CMV-seronegative.

This chain connects TRBV4-2 to TRBJ2-1, with 10 bases that match TRBD2. CDR1 and CDR2 (germline): LGHNA, YNFKEQ. The CDR3 consists of 16 residues. Trimming removed 4 bases from V and 10 bases from J; junction bases left unmatched: 13. This chain's CDR3 is CASSLPTSGDGWEQFF. The DNA for the CDR3 is TGTGCCAGCAGCCTACCCACTAGCGGGGATGGGTGGGAGCAGTTCTTC.

Concerning this clone itself: In the same sample, other DNA sequences code for this CDR3. The chain joins TRBV7-3 to TRBJ1-2; 7 positions match TRBD1. V lost 3 bases to trimming and J lost 8 bases; unmatched junction nucleotides: 6. CDR3 size: 13 residues. Per germline, CDR1 SGHTA and CDR2 FQGTGA. Here the CDR3 reads CASSLAGGGGYTF. The CDR3 nucleotides read TGTGCCAGCAGCTTGGCAGGGGGTGGCGGCTACACCTTC.

V gene TRBV19 combines with J gene TRBJ2-2; D is unresolved. Germline values: CDR1 LNHDA, CDR2 SQIVND (reference sequence). The CDR3 totals 15 residues. V was cut by 1 base and J by 0 bases, with 6 bases left in between. The CDR3 DNA reads as TGTGCCAGTAGTATAGCCCATTCGAACACCGGGGAGCTGTTTTTT. Residues: CASSIAHSNTGELFF.

The chain combines TRBV6-1 with TRBJ2-3; perhaps TRBD2 as D (6 bases). Germline V lookup: CDR1 MNHNS, CDR2 SASEGT. With 2 bases removed from V and 0 bases from J, the gap between germline ends came to 12 bases. The CDR3 consists of 16 residues. CDR3 nucleotides: TGTGCCAGCAGTGAACGGGGCGGGGTGAGCACAGATACGCAGTATTTT. This gives the protein CASSERGGVSTDTQYF.

This rearrangement joins TRBV5-1 to TRBJ2-2, with D possibly being TRBD2 (6 bases). The germline CDR1 and CDR2 sequences are SGHRS and YFSETQ. V was pared by 3 bases and J by 4 bases, with 13 bases between. CDR3 length: 15 residues. CDR3 bases: TGCGCCAGCAGCTCCTCGGTGGGGGGCACCGGGGAGCTGTTTTTT. Translated, it gives CASSSSVGGTGELFF.

The chain is built from TRBV4-3 and TRBJ1-6; TRBD1 is a possible D gene (5 bases). Trimming shortened V by 6 bases and J by 5 bases, and 14 bases separated the two germline ends. The CDR3 covers 15 residues. Germline V gene data show CDR1 as LGHNA and CDR2 as YSLEER. The CDR3 sequence is CASRLDSRNNSPLHF. CDR3 nucleotide sequence: TGCGCCAGCAGGCTAGACAGCCGTAATAATTCACCCCTCCACTTT.

This clone was recorded a few times. The chain employs TRBV5-4 and TRBJ1-1, with D uncertain. Germline V gene data show CDR1 as SGHNT and CDR2 as YYREEE (reference sequence). V dropped 1 base and J dropped 3 bases, with 10 bases sitting between them. The CDR3 contains 14 residues. For the CDR3, the DNA is TGTGCCAGCAGCTTGTTCACCTACGACACTGAAGCTTTCTTT. Translated: CASSLFTYDTEAFF.

V usage is TRBV5-4 and J usage is TRBJ2-5, with D possibly TRBD2 on 6 matching bases. Trimming pared 4 bases from V and 10 bases from J, leaving 11 bases between. In germline, CDR1 is SGHNT, CDR2 YYREEE (reference sequence). There are 11 residues in the CDR3. CDR3 loop: CASSRGRDQYF. The CDR3 DNA is TGTGCCAGCAGCCGTGGGCGGGACCAGTACTTC.

About this clone: The germline gene is not matched at one end of the junction; a read error may be the cause. The chain has TRBV7-9 and TRBJ1-5; TRBD1 agrees at 7 bases. The CDR3 contains 16 residues. Germline-derived CDR1 and CDR2 are SEHNR and FQNEAQ (reference sequence). CDR3 DNA: TGTTCCAGCAGCTTAGAAGGGGGCGCGGGAAATCAGCCCCAGCATTTT. Protein sequence: CSSSLEGGAGNQPQHF.

This clone was counted only a few times. The V and J genes are TRBV14 and TRBJ2-1; TRBD2 agrees at 10 bases. In germline, CDR1 is SGHDN, CDR2 FVKESK. Trimming cost V 6 bases and J 5 bases; bases outside gene matches: 4. The CDR3 extends over 14 amino acids. As DNA, the CDR3 is TGTGCCAGCAGTGGACTAGCGGAAAACAATGAGCAGTTCTTC. It translates to CASSGLAENNEQFF.

This clone was picked up a small number of times. The rearrangement uses TRBV6-5 and TRBJ1-2; TRBD1 aligns across 11 bases. J was trimmed by 4 bases and V by 3 bases; bases with no gene match: 7. Germline V gene lookup returns CDR1 MNHEY and CDR2 SVGAGI. The CDR3 has 16 residues. For the CDR3, the DNA is TGTGCCAGCAGTTATATGCGGACAGGGGGCAGCTATGGCTACACCTTC. Protein sequence: CASSYMRTGGSYGYTF.

J is TRBJ1-2 and V is TRBV10-3; TRBD1 matches 11 bases. Losses at the gene ends were 8 bases for V and 4 bases for J; bases not matched to a gene: 9. Germline loops: CDR1 ENHRY, CDR2 SYGVKD. CDR3 size: 15 residues. DNA for the CDR3: TGTGCCATCCCGAAGGGGGACAGGGGGACCTATGGCTACACCTTC. It translates to CAIPKGDRGTYGYTF.

This sequence joins TRBV6-5 and TRBJ2-5; D gene ambiguous. Per germline, CDR1 MNHEY and CDR2 SVGAGI. This CDR3 is 11 amino acids long. V dropped 10 bases and J dropped 9 bases, with 15 bases sitting between them. The CDR3 nucleotides are TGTGCCACCCGCACGGAGCAGTCCCAGTACTTC. It is translated as CATRTEQSQYF.

The V gene is TRBV19, the J gene TRBJ1-2; TRBD1 matches at 9 bases. Germline-derived CDR1 and CDR2 are LNHDA and SQIVND (reference sequence). The ends lost 4 bases at V and 4 bases at J; junction bases unmatched: 7. The CDR3 extends over 15 amino acids. The CDR3, as DNA: TGTGCCAGTAGTACCGGACAGGGGCTTGGCTATGGCTACACCTTC. Translation: CASSTGQGLGYGYTF.

The chain has TRBV30 and TRBJ2-5, with 8 bases matching TRBD2. V was clipped by 2 bases and J by 2 bases; unmatched bases: 10. The germline CDR1 and CDR2 sequences are GTSNPN and SVGIG (reference sequence). The CDR3 spans 16 residues. The CDR3, as DNA: TGTGCCTGGAGTCTCAGGGGACTAGTCCTGCAAGAGACCCAGTACTTC. Translating it yields CAWSLRGLVLQETQYF.

The rearrangement uses TRBV7-3 and TRBJ2-2; 10 positions agree with TRBD2. CDR1 is SGHTA and CDR2 is FQGTGA in the germline V gene. J gave up 0 bases and V 5 bases, and 6 bases lay outside the gene matches. The CDR3 spans 17 residues. The CDR3 coding sequence is TGTGCCAGCAGCCTCCCCCTAGCGGGGGCGAACACCGGGGAGCTGTTTTTT. Its protein product is CASSLPLAGANTGELFF.